A single sample gave rise to the 25 T cell receptor beta chains below, sequenced in a study of blood T cell repertoires in COVID-19. Assay: immunoSEQ multiplex PCR; the TCRdb copy retains only in-frame clones and omits some. The data hold nearly 95,000 clones, with roughly 90% observed a single time. The sample consisted of peripheral blood. All receptors come from a human donor with active COVID-19. The donor label of this sample is uncertain.

V gene TRBV6-5 combines with J gene TRBJ1-5; D may be TRBD1 (5 bases). Germline V gene sequence: CDR1 MNHEY, CDR2 SVGAGI. The CDR3 sequence is 15 residues long. The V and J ends lost 8 bases and 2 bases respectively, with 16 bases between them. In nucleotides, the CDR3 is TGTGCCAGCCGGCAGGGTGAATATGGCAATCAGCCCCAGCATTTT. It translates to CASRQGEYGNQPQHF.

The rearrangement uses TRBV9 and TRBJ2-1, with D possibly matching TRBD2 (6 bases). The CDR3 sequence is 15 residues long. Germline assignment: CDR1 SGDLS and CDR2 YYNGEE. V lost 0 bases, J lost 7 bases, and 14 bases lay in between. CDR3 region: CASSVGAGLPNEQFF. The CDR3 nucleotides read TGTGCCAGCAGCGTAGGCGCGGGGCTCCCTAATGAGCAGTTCTTC. Looking up the rest from reference TRBV9 and TRBJ2-1 gives the full variable domain: DSGVTQTPKHLITATGQRVTLRCSPRSGDLSVYWYQQSLDQGLQFLIQYYNGEERAKGNILERFSAQQFPDLHSELNLSSLELGDSALYFCASSVGAGLPNEQFFGPGTRLTVL.

The genes are TRBV30 and TRBJ1-6; no firm D call. Trimming stripped 7 bases from V and 7 bases from J, with 14 bases between. The germline V gene has CDR1 GTSNPN and CDR2 SVGIG (reference sequence). The CDR3 sequence is 13 residues long. The CDR3 region has the DNA TGTGCCTTCCAGAGGGCTTGGAATTCACCCCTCCACTTT. This sequence encodes CAFQRAWNSPLHF.

The V and J genes are TRBV14 and TRBJ1-6; no reliable D call. The CDR3 sequence is 14 residues long. CDR1 SGHDN and CDR2 FVKESK come from the germline V gene. The germline V and J ends were trimmed by 0 bases and 7 bases, with 7 bases remaining between them. CDR3 sequence: CASSQEVRNSPLHF. DNA for the CDR3: TGTGCCAGCAGCCAAGAGGTCCGGAATTCACCCCTCCACTTT. Variable domain in full (rest from reference TRBV14 and TRBJ1-6): EAGVTQFPSHSVIEKGQTVTLRCDPISGHDNLYWYRRVMGKEIKFLLHFVKESKQDESGMPNNRFLAERTGGTYSTLKVQPAELEDSGVYFCASSQEVRNSPLHFGNGTRLTVT.

The rearrangement links TRBV6-1 to TRBJ1-2, with D maybe TRBD1 (5 bases). V was clipped by 2 bases and J by 4 bases, with 20 bases between them. The germline gives CDR1 MNHNS, CDR2 SASEGT. This CDR3 contains 17 residues. As DNA, the CDR3 is TGTGCCAGCAGTGAACGATCTACTGGGACTCTTGGCTATGGCTACACCTTC. Its translation: CASSERSTGTLGYGYTF.

This rearrangement joins TRBV10-3 to TRBJ1-5, with 9 bases that match TRBD1. The CDR3 loop spans 13 amino acids. Trimming at V came to 11 bases and at J to 7 bases, leaving 9 bases not matched to a gene. Per germline, CDR1 ENHRY and CDR2 SYGVKD. The CDR3 region has the DNA TGTGCCGCCAGACAGGGGGTAGAGCAGCCCCAGCATTTT. Amino acid sequence: CAARQGVEQPQHF.

This CDR3 reads CASSARPPQTDTQYF. In DNA form, the CDR3 reads TGTGCCAGCAGCGCAAGACCCCCACAGACCGATACGCAGTATTTT. The chain has TRBV7-9 and TRBJ2-3; no reliable D call. Per germline, CDR1 SEHNR and CDR2 FQNEAQ (reference sequence). Between the trimmed V and J ends, which lost 5 bases and 6 bases, there was a span of 18 bases. The CDR3 extends over 15 amino acids.

The V and J genes are TRBV4-1 and TRBJ1-5; D gene unclear. CDR1 MGHRA and CDR2 YSYEKL come from the germline V gene. V lost 4 bases, J lost 0 bases, and 4 bases lay in between. There are 13 residues in the CDR3. DNA of the CDR3: TGCGCCAGCAGCCGAGGTAGCAATCAGCCCCAGCATTTT. Protein product: CASSRGSNQPQHF.

The V call is TRBV5-1, the J call TRBJ1-3; possible D gene TRBD1, 5 bases. This CDR3 is built from 14 residues. Trimming took 0 bases from V and 3 from J, leaving 7 bases between them. Germline CDR1 reads SGHRS; CDR2 reads YFSETQ. The CDR3 here is CASSLAGIGNTIYF. The DNA for the CDR3 is TGCGCCAGCAGCTTGGCAGGGATTGGAAACACCATATATTTT. The variable domain in full, completed from reference TRBV5-1 and TRBJ1-3, reads KAGVTQTPRYLIKTRGQQVTLSCSPISGHRSVSWYQQTPGQGLQFLFEYFSETQRNKGNFPGRFSGRQFSNSRSEMNVSTLELGDSALYLCASSLAGIGNTIYFGEGSWLTVV.

This chain's CDR3 is CASSQIAGGVLEQYF. DNA of the CDR3: TGCGCCAGCAGCCAAATAGCGGGGGGAGTACTCGAGCAGTACTTC. V is TRBV4-3 and J is TRBJ2-7; 10 bases agree with TRBD2. J was trimmed by 6 bases and V by 2 bases; bases with no gene match: 7. Germline lookup yields CDR1 LGHNA and CDR2 YSLEER. The length of the CDR3 is 15 residues.

The chain couples TRBV19 to TRBJ1-2, with 10 bases aligning to TRBD1. The CDR3 runs to 17 residues. V shed 2 bases and J 0 bases; nucleotides not matched to a gene: 6. The V gene's germline CDR1 is LNHDA and CDR2 SQIVND (reference sequence). CDR3 amino acids: CASSIRRGQGTNYGYTF. The CDR3 DNA follows: TGTGCCAGTAGTATAAGGCGGGGACAGGGGACTAACTATGGCTACACCTTC.

V and J are TRBV6-6 and TRBJ1-6; 8 nucleotides align to TRBD1. CDR1 and CDR2 (germline): MNHNY, SVGAGI (reference sequence). CDR3 length: 16 residues. With 0 bases clipped from V and 6 bases from J, the junction kept 4 bases outside the gene matches. The CDR3 region is CASSYSGGTGNSPLHF. CDR3 nucleotides: TGTGCCAGCAGTTACTCGGGAGGGACAGGTAATTCACCCCTCCACTTT.

This chain joins TRBV9 and TRBJ2-1; 7 nucleotides line up with TRBD2. V gave up 0 bases and J gave up 5 bases; unmatched junction bases: 5. This CDR3 is 15 amino acids long. CDR1 is SGDLS, CDR2 YYNGEE, per germline. Here the CDR3 reads CASSVALAENNEQFF. In DNA form, the CDR3 reads TGTGCCAGCAGCGTAGCCCTAGCGGAAAACAATGAGCAGTTCTTC.

The chain combines TRBV3-1 (or the pseudogene TRBV3-2) with TRBJ2-7; D gene uncertain. The V gene lost 1 base and the J gene lost 5 bases, with 18 bases spanning the gap. Germline assignment: CDR1 LGHDT and CDR2 YNNKEL (reference sequence). The CDR3 spans 16 residues. CDR3 coding DNA: TGTGCCAGCAGCCAAGCCCCCAGGCTTATGGAAGACGAGCAGTACTTC. Amino acid sequence: CASSQAPRLMEDEQYF.

The rearrangement joins TRBV18 to TRBJ2-3; the D is unclear. V lost 5 bases, J lost 1 base, and 7 bases lay in between. The germline gives CDR1 KGHSH, CDR2 LQKENI. The CDR3 has 13 residues. CDR3 region: CASSDGGTDTQYF. CDR3 DNA sequence: TGTGCCAGCTCAGACGGAGGCACAGATACGCAGTATTTT. The full variable domain, completed using reference TRBV18 and TRBJ2-3, is NAGVMQNPRHLVRRRGQEARLRCSPMKGHSHVYWYRQLPEEGLKFMVYLQKENIIDESGMPKERFSAEFPKEGPSILRIQQVVRGDSAAYFCASSDGGTDTQYFGPGTRLTVL.

The J gene is TRBJ2-7, the V gene TRBV7-9; tentatively, D is TRBD1 (5 bases). The V end was cut by 1 base, the J end by 2 bases, with 9 bases between. The CDR3 spans 14 residues. CDR1 SEHNR and CDR2 FQNEAQ come from the germline V gene (reference sequence). The CDR3 coding sequence is TGTGCCAGCAGCTTAGGGTCCAGGGCCTACGAGCAGTACTTC. Translation gives CASSLGSRAYEQYF.

The V call is TRBV7-9, the J call TRBJ2-3; the match to TRBD2 covers 7 bases. The ends lost 6 bases at V and 4 bases at J; junction bases unmatched: 16. Germline lookup yields CDR1 SEHNR and CDR2 FQNEAQ (reference sequence). This CDR3 is built from 17 residues. This CDR3 is CASRPSVRGVRADTQYF. The CDR3, as DNA: TGTGCCAGCAGACCGAGCGTTCGGGGGGTCAGGGCAGATACGCAGTATTTT.

The rearrangement joins TRBV5-6 to TRBJ1-5; D possibly corresponds to TRBD1 (6 bases). This CDR3 has 14 residues. The V and J ends lost 2 bases and 2 bases respectively, with 8 bases between them. Germline CDR1 reads SGHDT; CDR2 reads YYEEEE. CDR3 region: CASSFRGGNQPQHF. The CDR3 nucleotides are TGTGCCAGCAGCTTCAGGGGAGGCAATCAGCCCCAGCATTTT.

This clone is a singleton in its sample. This chain joins TRBV6-1 and TRBJ1-2, with D possibly matching TRBD1 (5 bases). V gave up 2 bases and J gave up 4 bases, with 11 bases separating them. The CDR3 has 14 residues. Germline V CDR1 and CDR2: MNHNS, SASEGT. This CDR3 reads CASSEQGGAYGYTF. The CDR3 DNA sequence: TGTGCCAGCAGTGAACAAGGAGGGGCCTATGGCTACACCTTC.

The chain recombines TRBV3-1 (or the pseudogene TRBV3-2) with TRBJ1-2; no clear D. The V end was cut by 1 base, the J end by 3 bases, with 3 bases between. Per the germline V gene, CDR1 is LGHDT and CDR2 is YNNKEL (reference sequence). The CDR3 is made up of 12 amino acids. The CDR3 here is CASSQADYGYTF. CDR3 nucleotide sequence: TGTGCCAGCAGCCAAGCTGACTATGGCTACACCTTC.

The chain couples TRBV12-3 or TRBV12-4 to TRBJ2-7; D is perhaps TRBD2 (5 bases). The CDR3 loop spans 12 amino acids. V gave up 3 bases and J gave up 6 bases, with 9 bases separating them. The CDR3 loop is CASSFSAGEQYF. Here the CDR3 DNA reads TGTGCCAGCAGTTTTTCTGCGGGCGAGCAGTACTTC.

J is TRBJ1-2 and V is TRBV27; D is uncertain. The CDR3 runs 12 residues. The V gene's germline CDR1 is MNHEY and CDR2 SMNVEV (reference sequence). V gave up 0 bases and J gave up 8 bases, with 7 bases separating them. The CDR3, as DNA: TGTGCCAGCAGTTTATCGGGGAGAGGCTACACCTTC. It codes for CASSLSGRGYTF.

This chain connects TRBV4-3 to TRBJ2-1, with D perhaps matching TRBD2 (5 bases). The CDR3 contains 15 residues. The germline V gene has CDR1 LGHNA and CDR2 YSLEER. V dropped 0 bases and J dropped 5 bases, with 11 bases sitting between them. The CDR3 DNA reads as TGCGCCAGCAGCCAAGACAGCGGCCTACACAATGAGCAGTTCTTC. Translated: CASSQDSGLHNEQFF.

V gene TRBV3-1 (or the pseudogene TRBV3-2) combines with J gene TRBJ2-2; 12 bases line up with TRBD2. J lost 6 bases, V lost 2 bases, and 7 bases had no gene match. This CDR3 is 17 amino acids long. Germline V gene sequence: CDR1 LGHDT, CDR2 YNNKEL (reference sequence). In nucleotides, the CDR3 is TGTGCCAGCAGCCAACCGACTAGCGGGGGTGTCGCCGGGGAGCTGTTTTTT. This sequence encodes CASSQPTSGGVAGELFF.

This rearrangement joins TRBV5-6 to TRBJ1-2; D is unresolved. The ends were cut back, 4 bases at V and 8 bases at J, with 18 bases in the middle. The length of the CDR3 is 14 residues. The germline CDR1 and CDR2 sequences are SGHDT and YYEEEE. The CDR3 DNA is TGTGCCAGCAGCCGTGCACCCCTTTCGAGGGGCTACACCTTC. Protein: CASSRAPLSRGYTF.